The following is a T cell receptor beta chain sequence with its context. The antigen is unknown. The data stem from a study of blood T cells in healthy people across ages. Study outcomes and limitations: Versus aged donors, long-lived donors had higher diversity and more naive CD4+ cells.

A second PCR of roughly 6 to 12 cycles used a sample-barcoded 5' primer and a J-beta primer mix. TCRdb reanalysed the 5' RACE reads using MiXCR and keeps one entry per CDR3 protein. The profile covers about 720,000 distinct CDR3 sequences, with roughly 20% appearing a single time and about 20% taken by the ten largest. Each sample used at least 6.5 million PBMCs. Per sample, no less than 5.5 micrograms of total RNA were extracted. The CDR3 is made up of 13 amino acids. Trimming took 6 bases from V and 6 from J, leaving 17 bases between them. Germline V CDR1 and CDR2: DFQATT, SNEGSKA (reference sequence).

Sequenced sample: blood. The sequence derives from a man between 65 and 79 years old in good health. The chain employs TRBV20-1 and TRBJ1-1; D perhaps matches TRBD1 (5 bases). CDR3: CSAPVGGESEAFF. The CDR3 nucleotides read TGCAGTGCCCCGGTGGGAGGGGAATCTGAAGCTTTCTTT.